Sequencing of this T cell receptor (beta chain) was carried out in a study of T cell repertoires in cytomegalovirus infection. MiXCR, applied by TCRdb to the reads, yields one record per CDR3 protein. The sample has around 300,000 distinct CDR3 sequences, roughly a fifth seen once; the top ten hold roughly a fifth. In its sample, this clonotype was seen a few times. Its antigen is as yet unknown. CDR3 size: 13 residues. In germline, CDR1 is KGHSH, CDR2 LQKENI. V was shortened by 1 base and J by 4 bases, with 8 bases between the two germline ends. The sequence was collected from a human donor in good health (CMV status not recorded). Some clones in this sample may be carry-over from other donors' samples. The gene calls are TRBV18 and TRBJ2-7; D remains ambiguous. The material was cultured PBMCs, obtained from culture after CMV antigen stimulation. The CDR3 loop reads CASSPRRGYEQYF. The CDR3 bases are TGTGCCAGCTCACCACGGCGTGGTTACGAGCAGTACTTC.